This is a list of T cell receptor beta chains from one sample in a study of blood T cell dynamics during melanoma immunotherapy. This table comes from immunoSEQ multiplex PCR, and its TCRdb copy is limited to in-frame clones, with some not included. Here the sample spans thousands of clones, almost 97% being singletons. Sample: effector memory CD8+ T cells from blood, taken from a patient treated with checkpoint blockade. These receptors originate from a human donor with melanoma. The CDR3 runs from the conserved cysteine through the conserved F or W. D genes are given only for firm matches. Some rows mark clone size as missing; the rest say once, few, many or name a class of expanded clone.

abundance,len,d_gene,v_gene,j_gene,CDR3nt,CDR3aa
-,11,-,TRBV6-5,TRBJ2-5,TGTGCCAGCACAGAGTGGGAGACCCAGTACTTC,CASTEWETQYF
-,14,TRBD2,TRBV6-5,TRBJ2-1,TGTGCCAGCAGTTACTTAGCGGGAGAGGGTGAGCAGTTCTTC,CASSYLAGEGEQFF
-,15,-,TRBV6-1,TRBJ2-7,TGTGCCAGCAGTGAAGCGCACGGGACCCTCTACGAGCAGTACTTC,CASSEAHGTLYEQYF
once,13,-,TRBV19,TRBJ2-1,TGTGCCAGTAGTATACCCGAGAGGAATGAGCAGTTCTTC,CASSIPERNEQFF
-,14,TRBD2,TRBV9,TRBJ2-1,TGTGCCAGCAGCGTAGGGGGCCTAGCGGATGAGCAGTTCTTC,CASSVGGLADEQFF
-,15,-,TRBV19,TRBJ1-3,TGTGCCAGTAGTACGTGGGGCAACTCTGGAAACACCATATATTTT,CASSTWGNSGNTIYF
-,14,-,TRBV6-6,TRBJ2-5,TGTGCCAGCACCTACTGGCAGGGGAAAGAGACCCAGTACTTC,CASTYWQGKETQYF
-,12,TRBD1,TRBV4-1,TRBJ2-7,TGCGCCAGCAGCCCACAGGGGTACGAGCAGTACTTC,CASSPQGYEQYF
-,18,TRBD2,TRBV5-3,TRBJ2-7,TGTGCCAGAAGCTTGCCGCCTAGTAAAGCGGGAAGGTCTTACGAGCAGTACTTC,CARSLPPSKAGRSYEQYF
-,17,TRBD2,TRBV9,TRBJ2-3,TGTGCCAGCAGCACTAGGGGACTAGCGGGAGTGGCAGATACGCAGTATTTT,CASSTRGLAGVADTQYF
-,13,-,TRBV5-1,TRBJ1-4,TGCGCCAGCAGCTCGGACCCCGTTGAAAAACTGTTTTTT,CASSSDPVEKLFF
-,15,TRBD1,TRBV28,TRBJ2-6,TGTGCCAGCACCACAGGGGCCTCTGGGGCCAACGTCCTGACTTTC,CASTTGASGANVLTF
once,15,-,TRBV30,TRBJ1-6,TGTGCCTGGAGTGTGATGACAGGTGGTAATTCACCCCTCCACTTT,CAWSVMTGGNSPLHF
-,17,TRBD2,TRBV4-1,TRBJ2-1,TGCGCCAGCAGCCAAGCGCAACTAGCGGGATTGGACAATGAGCAGTTCTTC,CASSQAQLAGLDNEQFF
-,14,TRBD1,TRBV19,TRBJ2-7,TGTGCCAGTAGACCGGGACAGGGAGCCTACGAGCAGTACTTC,CASRPGQGAYEQYF
-,16,TRBD1,TRBV28,TRBJ2-6,TGTGCCAGCAGTACCATCAGGGGGTTCGGGGCCAACGTCCTGACTTTC,CASSTIRGFGANVLTF
-,17,TRBD2,TRBV27,TRBJ2-1,TGTGCCAGCAGTTTTTTGGGGCTCGCGGGAGGAAACAATGAGCAGTTCTTC,CASSFLGLAGGNNEQFF
-,13,-,TRBV10-2,TRBJ2-1,TGCGCCAGCAGTGAAACTTCGATTTTAAGGCAGTTCTTC,CASSETSILRQFF
-,12,-,TRBV4-3,TRBJ2-2,TGCGCCAGCAGGGCTAGGACCGGGGAGCTGTTTTTT,CASRARTGELFF
-,16,-,TRBV7-6,TRBJ2-5,TGTGCCAGCAGCTTCGATCTCAGGGGCGCCGCAGAGACCCAGTACTTC,CASSFDLRGAAETQYF
-,14,-,TRBV7-8,TRBJ1-5,TGTGCCAGCAGCTTAGGGTCGAGTGGTCCGCCCCAGCATTTT,CASSLGSSGPPQHF
once,16,-,TRBV6-6,TRBJ1-6,TGTGCCAGCAGTTACTCGGGGGGACGGCTTAATTCACCCCTCCACTTT,CASSYSGGRLNSPLHF
-,15,-,TRBV6-5,TRBJ2-7,TGTGCCAGCAATAATCGTCAGGCCCTCTACTACGAGCAGTACTTC,CASNNRQALYYEQYF
-,17,-,TRBV4-3,TRBJ1-3,TGCGCCAGCAGCCAAGATTTAAACGGGCCCTCTGGAAACACCATATATTTT,CASSQDLNGPSGNTIYF
-,14,-,TRBV28,TRBJ1-5,TGTGCCAGCAGTTTAGGGGAGGACAATCAGCCCCAGCATTTT,CASSLGEDNQPQHF
-,19,-,TRBV13,TRBJ2-1,TGTGCCAGCACTGGACCGGGACCGCAAACTCCTAGCTCCTACAATGAGCAGTTCTTC,CASTGPGPQTPSSYNEQFF
-,17,-,TRBV12-5,TRBJ2-3,TGTGCTAGTGGTTTGGAATTGGCGATGTTTGGGACAGATACGCAGTATTTT,CASGLELAMFGTDTQYF
-,14,TRBD2,TRBV27,TRBJ2-5,TGTGCCAGCAGTTTAACTAGCGGAAAAGAGACCCAGTACTTC,CASSLTSGKETQYF
-,14,-,TRBV6-1,TRBJ2-5,TGTGCCACGACCACCCCTGGGTACGGGGAGACCCAGTACTTC,CATTTPGYGETQYF
once,16,-,TRBV2,TRBJ2-3,TGTGCCAGCAGTGAAGAGGGACGACGGGGCCAAGATACGCAGTATTTT,CASSEEGRRGQDTQYF
-,13,TRBD1,TRBV27,TRBJ2-7,TGTGCCAGCAGCGGACAGGGATCCTACGAGCAGTACTTC,CASSGQGSYEQYF